Presented here are 27 T cell receptor beta chains from one specimen sequenced in a study of blood T cells in healthy people across ages. Next came a second PCR, run for about 7 to 11 cycles, which used a sample-barcoded 5' primer along with a J-beta primer mix. TCRdb re-derived calls from the 5' RACE reads in MiXCR, one entry per CDR3 protein. The sample lists fewer than 900,000 distinct CDR3 sequences, approximately 50% occurring once. The source material was blood. These receptors were taken from a woman aged 55-75 years in good health.

This chain joins TRBV20-1 and TRBJ2-7, with TRBD2 matching over 9 bases. The CDR3 sequence is 14 residues long. Germline V gene sequence: CDR1 DFQATT, CDR2 SNEGSKA (reference sequence). Germline trimming cut 3 bases from V and 4 bases from J; bases unmatched to any gene: 7. For the CDR3, the DNA is TGCAGTGCTAGGTTAGCGGGAGCAAGGTACGAGCAGTACTTC. Amino acid sequence: CSARLAGARYEQYF.

This clonotype was detected only a few times. The V and J genes are TRBV7-2 and TRBJ1-2, with D uncertain. The V gene lost 3 bases and the J gene lost 8 bases, with 16 bases spanning the gap. This CDR3 contains 14 residues. CDR1 is SGHTA and CDR2 is FQGNSA in the germline V gene. CDR3 loop: CASSLEGWERGYTF. In DNA, the CDR3 is TGTGCCAGCAGCTTGGAAGGGTGGGAACGAGGCTACACCTTC.

The gene calls are TRBV7-2 and TRBJ2-5, with 13 bases identical to TRBD2. The CDR3 contains 16 residues. Germline V gene sequence: CDR1 SGHTA, CDR2 FQGNSA. V shed 2 bases and J 5 bases; nucleotides not matched to a gene: 5. CDR3 residues: CASSLTSGRASETQYF. In DNA, the CDR3 is TGTGCCAGCAGCTTAACTAGCGGGAGGGCCTCGGAGACCCAGTACTTC.

The rearrangement uses TRBV11-2 and TRBJ2-7; D tentatively reads TRBD1 or TRBD2 (6 bases each). The end of the DNA aligns better with TRBJ2-5, so the J call may be wrong. Germline assignment: CDR1 SGHAT and CDR2 FQNNGV. There are 15 residues in the CDR3. CDR3 in DNA: TGTGCCAGCAGCTTAGACATGGGTGGAGGGGGGACCCAGTACTTC. It specifies CASSLDMGGGGTQYF.

This chain connects TRBV29-1 to TRBJ2-5; 8 bases are shared with TRBD2. The V gene's germline CDR1 is SQVTM and CDR2 ANQGSEA. This CDR3 comprises 15 residues. J was trimmed by 3 bases and V by 7 bases; bases with no gene match: 13. CDR3: CSARGGGRPEETQYF. The CDR3 nucleotides are TGCAGCGCCCGGGGGGGCGGGAGACCAGAAGAGACCCAGTACTTC.

This clonotype was seen more than once but under ten times. The chain has TRBV10-3 and TRBJ1-4; no reliable D call. The CDR3 sequence is 13 residues long. The V and J ends lost 6 bases and 5 bases respectively, with 10 bases between them. CDR1 and CDR2 (germline): ENHRY, SYGVKD. This CDR3 is CAISAPENEKLFF. In nucleotides, the CDR3 is TGTGCCATCAGCGCGCCAGAGAATGAAAAACTGTTTTTT.

This clonotype was seen a handful of times. The genes are TRBV3-1 and TRBJ2-7, with D perhaps matching TRBD2 (6 bases). In germline, CDR1 is LGHDT, CDR2 YNNKEL (reference sequence). This CDR3 has 14 amino acids. V lost 3 bases to trimming and J lost 2 bases, with 11 bases between them. The DNA for the CDR3 is TGTGCCAGCAGCCACCTGGAGGGAACCTACGAGCAGTACTTC. Amino acid sequence: CASSHLEGTYEQYF.

In its sample, this clonotype was seen a few times. CDR3 sequence reads: CASSSGTSASTDTQYF. The CDR3 region has the DNA TGCGCCAGCAGTTCCGGGACTAGCGCTAGCACAGATACGCAGTATTTT. This rearrangement joins TRBV5-1 to TRBJ2-3, with 10 bases aligning to TRBD2. CDR3 length: 16 amino acids. V lost 5 bases to trimming and J lost 0 bases; unmatched junction nucleotides: 6. CDR1 is SGHRS and CDR2 is YFSETQ in the germline V gene.

A remark on this clonotype: Given a much more abundant clone one base away, this may be a read error. This chain joins TRBV27 and TRBJ1-5; D might be TRBD1 (5 bases). Germline V gene lookup returns CDR1 MNHEY and CDR2 SMNVEV (reference sequence). V dropped 7 bases and J dropped 1 base, with 11 bases sitting between them. The CDR3 is made up of 14 amino acids. The CDR3, as DNA: TGTGCCAGCATTAATAGGGGAAGCAATCAGCCCCAGCATTTT. This translates into CASINRGSNQPQHF.

The chain couples TRBV30 to TRBJ2-3; D possibly corresponds to TRBD1 (6 bases). CDR3 length equals 12 residues. Trimming shortened V by 2 bases and J by 10 bases, and 13 bases separated the two germline ends. The germline V gene encodes CDR1 GTSNPN and CDR2 SVGIG (reference sequence). CDR3: CAWSPRQAAQYF. The CDR3 DNA reads TGTGCCTGGAGTCCTCGACAGGCTGCGCAGTATTTT.

The sample holds a few counts of this clonotype. This chain connects TRBV20-1 to TRBJ2-5; 9 bases are a match to TRBD1. Germline loops: CDR1 DFQATT, CDR2 SNEGSKA (reference sequence). This CDR3 has 13 residues. The trim removed 7 bases at V and 3 bases at J, leaving 6 bases unmatched. The CDR3 DNA follows: TGCAGTGGAATAGGACAGGGGAAAGAGACCCAGTACTTC. The encoded protein is CSGIGQGKETQYF.

The rearrangement links TRBV2 to TRBJ2-1; 10 bases agree with TRBD2. The J segment lost 7 bases and the V segment lost 4 bases, leaving 10 bases of the junction unmatched. The CDR3 loop spans 16 amino acids. The V gene's germline CDR1 is SNHLY and CDR2 FYNNEI. The CDR3: CASSVFGTSAINEQFF. The CDR3 DNA reads as TGTGCCAGCAGTGTGTTTGGGACTAGCGCCATTAATGAGCAGTTCTTC. The variable domain in full, completed from reference TRBV2 and TRBJ2-1, reads EPEVTQTPSHQVTQMGQEVILRCVPISNHLYFYWYRQILGQKVEFLVSFYNNEISEKSEIFDDQFSVERPDGSNFTLKIRSTKLEDSAMYFCASSVFGTSAINEQFFGPGTRLTVL.

This clonotype was detected ten times or more. V gene TRBV7-9 combines with J gene TRBJ2-7; either TRBD1 or TRBD2 may supply D (5 bases each). Between the trimmed V and J ends, which lost 5 bases and 0 bases, there was a span of 14 bases. Germline loops: CDR1 SEHNR, CDR2 FQNEAQ (reference sequence). The CDR3 has 15 amino acids. The chain's CDR3 is CASSPGTTSSYEQYF. As DNA, the CDR3 is TGTGCCAGCAGCCCCGGGACCACCTCCTCCTACGAGCAGTACTTC.

This clonotype was seen repeatedly, ten times or more. The V and J genes are TRBV15 and TRBJ2-7; D is uncertain. Germline lookup yields CDR1 LNHNV and CDR2 YYDKDF (reference sequence). The CDR3 totals 16 residues. With 0 bases removed from V and 0 bases from J, the gap between germline ends came to 12 bases. CDR3 bases: TGTGCCACCAGCAGAGATTCCCCCGGAAGCTCCTACGAGCAGTACTTC. Residues: CATSRDSPGSSYEQYF.

This clonotype came up a few times. The J gene is TRBJ2-3, the V gene TRBV20-1, with a possible D match to TRBD2 (6 bases). The ends were cut back, 0 bases at V and 7 bases at J, with 11 bases in the middle. The CDR3 spans 13 residues. Germline-derived CDR1 and CDR2 are DFQATT and SNEGSKA (reference sequence). CDR3 in amino acids: CSARETRGNTQYF. CDR3 DNA: TGCAGTGCTAGAGAGACTAGGGGAAATACGCAGTATTTT.

V is TRBV20-1 and J is TRBJ2-5; 9 bases align to TRBD2. CDR1 is DFQATT, CDR2 SNEGSKA, per germline (reference sequence). CDR3 length: 18 amino acids. Here the CDR3 reads CSARASGKAGYSPETQYF. The CDR3 nucleotides are TGCAGCGCTCGGGCTAGCGGGAAGGCCGGATATTCGCCAGAGACCCAGTACTTC.

This clonotype was seen just once. The chain combines TRBV9 with TRBJ2-7; 7 bases map to TRBD2. J was trimmed by 2 bases and V by 4 bases; bases with no gene match: 24. CDR1 and CDR2 (germline): SGDLS, YYNGEE. This CDR3 is 20 amino acids long. This CDR3 is CASSPYVNPGSSGRTYEQYF. The CDR3 bases are TGTGCCAGCAGCCCCTACGTAAACCCAGGGAGTAGCGGGCGCACCTACGAGCAGTACTTC.

V gene TRBV28 combines with J gene TRBJ2-4; D may match TRBD1 or TRBD2 (5 bases each). Near its end, the DNA agrees better with TRBJ2-7, so the J call may be wrong. In germline, CDR1 is MDHEN, CDR2 SYDVKM. The CDR3 consists of 12 residues. The CDR3 DNA sequence: TGTGCTACCGGGACGGACACCTACGAGCAGTACTTC. Protein: CATGTDTYEQYF.

The CDR3 nucleotides are TGTGCCAGCAGCGTATCTAGCGACACAGATACGCAGTATTTT. It translates to CASSVSSDTDTQYF. The chain employs TRBV9 and TRBJ2-3, with D perhaps matching TRBD2 (6 bases). V lost 1 base, J lost 2 bases, and 8 bases lay in between. Germline V gene data show CDR1 as SGDLS and CDR2 as YYNGEE. The CDR3 sequence is 14 residues long.

The table lists this clonotype with a few counts. The chain carries TRBV7-2 and TRBJ1-1; no clear D gene. Germline lookup yields CDR1 SGHTA and CDR2 FQGNSA. CDR3 length: 12 residues. The V end was cut by 2 bases, the J end by 9 bases, with 10 bases between. The DNA of the CDR3 is TGTGCCAGCAGCTTATCGGGGAAAAAAGCTTTCTTT. It is translated as CASSLSGKKAFF. The complete variable domain, with remaining parts taken from reference TRBV7-2 and TRBJ1-1, reads GAGVSQSPSNKVTEKGKDVELRCDPISGHTALYWYRQSLGQGLEFLIYFQGNSAPDKSGLPSDRFSAERTGGSVSTLTIQRTQQEDSAVYLCASSLSGKKAFFGQGTRLTVV.

This clonotype was seen a few times. The rearrangement links TRBV7-2 to TRBJ2-7; TRBD2 agrees at 8 bases. J gave up 2 bases and V 4 bases, and 10 bases lay outside the gene matches. Germline CDR1 and CDR2: SGHTA and FQGNSA. The length of the CDR3 is 16 residues. CDR3 sequence: CASSSRTGTRTYEQYF. CDR3 DNA sequence: TGTGCCAGCAGCTCTCGTACCGGGACTAGAACCTACGAGCAGTACTTC.

This clonotype was counted ten times or more. The V gene is TRBV12-3 or TRBV12-4, the J gene TRBJ2-5; maybe TRBD1 (5 bases). CDR3 length equals 14 residues. Deletions cut 8 bases from V and 2 bases from J, with 15 bases between. The CDR3 is CASGVSTAQETQYF. The CDR3 nucleotides read TGTGCCAGCGGGGTATCGACAGCTCAAGAGACCCAGTACTTC.

The V and J genes are TRBV2 and TRBJ2-1; 11 bases are a match to TRBD2. Germline V lookup: CDR1 SNHLY, CDR2 FYNNEI. This CDR3 region has 14 residues. Trimming took 6 bases from V and 7 from J; bases not matched to a gene: 5. CDR3 sequence reads: CASRYGTSGNEQFF. CDR3 coding DNA: TGTGCCAGCAGGTACGGGACTAGCGGTAATGAGCAGTTCTTC.

This clonotype has only a few counts. With a much larger clone just one base away, this may be a read error. This chain uses TRBV30 with TRBJ2-7, with D hard to call. Germline V gene data show CDR1 as GTSNPN and CDR2 as SVGIG (reference sequence). V dropped 1 base and J dropped 3 bases, with 10 bases sitting between them. The CDR3 is 13 residues long. This chain's CDR3 is CAWSGRASYEQYF. Written as DNA, the CDR3 is TGTGCCTGGAGTGGTCGGGCCAGCTACGAGCAGTACTTC.

The V and J genes are TRBV6-6 and TRBJ2-7; D possibly corresponds to TRBD2 (5 bases). This CDR3 comprises 11 residues. The germline gives CDR1 MNHNY, CDR2 SVGAGI (reference sequence). With 8 bases removed from V and 3 bases from J, the gap between germline ends came to 8 bases. This CDR3 reads CASAAGYEQYF. The CDR3 DNA sequence: TGTGCCAGCGCCGCGGGCTACGAGCAGTACTTC.

This clonotype was observed a handful of times. The rearrangement links TRBV29-1 to TRBJ2-5, with 12 bases matching TRBD2. V shed 5 bases and J 3 bases; nucleotides not matched to a gene: 4. This CDR3 contains 14 residues. Germline V gene data show CDR1 as SQVTM and CDR2 as ANQGSEA. In DNA form, the CDR3 reads TGCAGCGTTAACCGACTAGCGGGAGAAGAGACCCAGTACTTC. It encodes CSVNRLAGEETQYF.

The chain carries TRBV4-3 and TRBJ2-7, with D perhaps TRBD1 (6 bases). The J call is uncertain, as TRBJ2-5 better fits the DNA end. This CDR3 region has 15 residues. In germline, CDR1 is LGHNA, CDR2 YSLEER. For the CDR3, the DNA is TGCGCCAGCAGCCAAGCAAAAACAGGGAAGGTGACCCAGTACTTC. Its translation: CASSQAKTGKVTQYF.